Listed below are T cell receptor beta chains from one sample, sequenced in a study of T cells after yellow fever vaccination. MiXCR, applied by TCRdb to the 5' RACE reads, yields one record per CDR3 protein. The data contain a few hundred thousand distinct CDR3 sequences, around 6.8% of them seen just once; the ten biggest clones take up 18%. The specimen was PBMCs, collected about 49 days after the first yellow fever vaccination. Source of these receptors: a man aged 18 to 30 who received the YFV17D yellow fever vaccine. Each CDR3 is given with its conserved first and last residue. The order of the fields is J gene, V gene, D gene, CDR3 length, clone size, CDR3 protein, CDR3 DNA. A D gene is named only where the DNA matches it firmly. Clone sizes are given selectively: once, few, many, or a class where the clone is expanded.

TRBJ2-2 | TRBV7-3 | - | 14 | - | CASSLGRLTGELFF | TGTGCCAGCAGCTTAGGACGGCTCACCGGGGAGCTGTTTTTT
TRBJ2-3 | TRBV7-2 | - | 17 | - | CASSSILGTGPSDTQYF | TGTGCCAGCAGCTCGATACTGGGCACTGGACCTTCGGATACGCAGTATTTT
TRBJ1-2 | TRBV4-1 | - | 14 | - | CASSPVGVDYGYTF | TGCGCCAGCAGCCCCGTCGGGGTGGACTATGGCTATACCTTC
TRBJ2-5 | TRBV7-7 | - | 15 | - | CASSSGPASQETQYF | TGTGCCAGCAGCTCGGGACCGGCATCCCAAGAGACCCAGTACTTC
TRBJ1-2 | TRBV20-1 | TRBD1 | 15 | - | CSARPLTGGNGGYTF | TGCAGTGCTCGCCCCCTGACAGGGGGAAATGGTGGCTACACCTTC
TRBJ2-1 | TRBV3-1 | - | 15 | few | CASSQFLEPYNEQFF | TGTGCCAGCAGCCAATTTCTAGAACCTTACAATGAGCAGTTCTTC
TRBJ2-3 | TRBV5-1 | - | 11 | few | CASSLEYTQYF | TGCGCCAGCAGCTTGGAATATACGCAGTATTTT
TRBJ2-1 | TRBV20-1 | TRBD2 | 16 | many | CSARDTRGAVWNEQFF | TGCAGTGCTAGAGATACGCGGGGGGCGGTTTGGAATGAGCAGTTCTTC
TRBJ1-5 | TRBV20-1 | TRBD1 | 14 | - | CSAPQGAYDQPQHF | TGCAGTGCCCCGCAGGGGGCTTACGATCAGCCCCAGCATTTT
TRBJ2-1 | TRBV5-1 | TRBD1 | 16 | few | CASSLGDRAINNEQFF | TGCGCCAGCAGCTTGGGCGACAGGGCAATCAACAATGAGCAGTTCTTC
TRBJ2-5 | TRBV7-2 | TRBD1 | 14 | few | CASSYDRVRETQYF | TGTGCCAGCAGCTACGACAGGGTTAGGGAGACCCAGTACTTC
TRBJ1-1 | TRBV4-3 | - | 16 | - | CASSQAAHAGNTEAFF | TGCGCCAGCAGCCAAGCGGCCCACGCGGGGAACACTGAAGCTTTCTTT
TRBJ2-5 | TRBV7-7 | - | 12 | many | CASSGAKETQYF | TGTGCCAGCTCCGGGGCCAAAGAGACCCAGTACTTC
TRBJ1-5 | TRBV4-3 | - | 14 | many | CASSQDSLNQPQHF | TGCGCCAGCAGCCAAGATAGTCTCAATCAGCCCCAGCATTTT
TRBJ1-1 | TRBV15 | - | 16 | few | CATSRDLLARNTEAFF | TGTGCCACCAGCAGAGATTTGTTGGCACGGAACACTGAAGCTTTCTTT
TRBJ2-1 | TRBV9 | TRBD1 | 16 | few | CASSERQGASYNEQFF | TGTGCCAGCAGCGAGAGACAGGGGGCCTCTTACAATGAGCAGTTCTTC
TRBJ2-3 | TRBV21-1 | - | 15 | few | CASDPLAGGADTQYF | TGTGCCAGCGACCCTCTGGCAGGGGGCGCCGATACGCAGTATTTT
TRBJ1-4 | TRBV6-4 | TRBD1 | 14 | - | CASSDGTGVEKLFF | TGTGCCAGCAGTGACGGGACAGGGGTTGAAAAACTGTTTTTT
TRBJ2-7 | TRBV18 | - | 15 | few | CASSLAGPALYEQYF | TGTGCCAGCTCACTGGCAGGGCCAGCTCTCTACGAGCAGTACTTC
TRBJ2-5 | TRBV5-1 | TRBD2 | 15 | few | CASSLATGTSETQYF | TGCGCCAGCAGCTTGGCTACAGGGACTAGCGAGACCCAGTACTTC
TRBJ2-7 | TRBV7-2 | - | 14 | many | CASSYWALSYEQYF | TGTGCCAGCAGCTACTGGGCCTTATCCTACGAGCAGTACTTC
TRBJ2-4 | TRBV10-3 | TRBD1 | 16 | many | CAISESILGQKNIQYF | TGTGCCATCAGTGAGTCGATATTGGGACAGAAAAACATTCAGTACTTC
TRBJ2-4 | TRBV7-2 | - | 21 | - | CASSLARVGRATIQPGNIQYF | TGTGCCAGCAGCTTAGCGCGGGTGGGGCGGGCGACCATTCAGCCAGGAAACATTCAGTACTTC
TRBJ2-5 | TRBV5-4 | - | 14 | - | CASSLEDRSGTQYF | TGTGCCAGCAGCTTAGAAGACAGGTCGGGGACCCAGTACTTC
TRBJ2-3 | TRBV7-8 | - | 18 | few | CASSDLWRRKASTDTQYF | TGTGCCAGCAGCGATCTGTGGCGGCGGAAAGCTAGCACAGATACGCAGTATTTT
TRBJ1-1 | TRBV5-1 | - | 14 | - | CASSLAGPNTEAFF | TGCGCCAGCAGCCTGGCGGGACCGAACACTGAAGCTTTCTTT
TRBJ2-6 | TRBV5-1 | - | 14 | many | CASSYQSGANVLTF | TGCGCCAGCAGCTACCAGTCTGGGGCCAACGTCCTGACTTTC
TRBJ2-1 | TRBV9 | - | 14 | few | CASSVGAGYNEQFF | TGTGCCAGCAGCGTAGGGGCGGGGTACAATGAGCAGTTCTTC
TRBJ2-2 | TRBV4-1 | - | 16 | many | CASSPWAGENTGELFF | TGCGCCAGCAGCCCTTGGGCCGGGGAGAACACCGGGGAGCTGTTTTTT
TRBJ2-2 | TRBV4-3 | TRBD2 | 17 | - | CASSQAVSSGNTGELFF | TGCGCCAGCAGCCAAGCTGTGTCTAGCGGGAACACCGGGGAGCTGTTTTTT
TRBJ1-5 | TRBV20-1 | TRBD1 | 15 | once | CSAREGQGLNQPQHF | TGCAGTGCTAGAGAGGGACAGGGCCTCAATCAGCCCCAGCATTTT
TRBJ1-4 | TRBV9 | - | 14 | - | CASTPAYFSEKLFF | TGTGCCAGCACCCCCGCGTATTTTAGTGAAAAACTGTTTTTT
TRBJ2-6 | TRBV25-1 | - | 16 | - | CASSETDSTGANVLTF | TGTGCCAGCAGTGAGACAGACTCGACTGGGGCCAACGTCCTGACTTTC
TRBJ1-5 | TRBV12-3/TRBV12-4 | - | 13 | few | CASTRDYNQPQHF | TGTGCCAGCACTCGGGATTACAATCAGCCCCAGCATTTT
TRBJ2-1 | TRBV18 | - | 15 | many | CASSPPDKDYNEQFF | TGTGCCAGCTCACCACCAGACAAGGACTACAATGAGCAGTTCTTC
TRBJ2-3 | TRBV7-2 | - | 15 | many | CASSLEWHGRDTQYF | TGTGCCAGCAGCTTAGAGTGGCACGGGCGAGATACGCAGTATTTT
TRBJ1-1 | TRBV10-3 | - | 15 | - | CAISESRGMNTEAFF | TGTGCCATCAGTGAGTCTAGGGGGATGAACACTGAAGCTTTCTTT
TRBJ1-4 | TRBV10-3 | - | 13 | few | CAIGGPTNEKLFF | TGTGCCATCGGAGGGCCGACTAATGAAAAACTGTTTTTT
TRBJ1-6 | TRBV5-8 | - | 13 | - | CASGTGWNSPLHF | TGTGCCAGCGGAACAGGGTGGAATTCACCCCTCCACTTT